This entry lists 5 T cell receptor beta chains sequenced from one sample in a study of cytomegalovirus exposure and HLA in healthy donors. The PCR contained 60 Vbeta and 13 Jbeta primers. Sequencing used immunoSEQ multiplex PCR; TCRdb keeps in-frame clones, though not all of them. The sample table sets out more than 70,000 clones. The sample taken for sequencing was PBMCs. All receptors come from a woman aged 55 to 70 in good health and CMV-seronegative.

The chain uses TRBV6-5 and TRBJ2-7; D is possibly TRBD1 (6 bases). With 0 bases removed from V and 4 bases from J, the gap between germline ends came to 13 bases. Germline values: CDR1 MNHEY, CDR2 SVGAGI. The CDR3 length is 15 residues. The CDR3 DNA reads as TGTGCCAGCAGTTACTCGAAACAGGGCGGGTACGAGCAGTACTTC. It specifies CASSYSKQGGYEQYF.

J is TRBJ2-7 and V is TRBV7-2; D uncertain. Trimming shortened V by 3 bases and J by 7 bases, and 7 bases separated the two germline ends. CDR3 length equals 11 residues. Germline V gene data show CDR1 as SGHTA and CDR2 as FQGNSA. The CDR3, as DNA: TGTGCCAGCAGCTTTTTCGTGGAGCAGTACTTC. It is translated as CASSFFVEQYF.

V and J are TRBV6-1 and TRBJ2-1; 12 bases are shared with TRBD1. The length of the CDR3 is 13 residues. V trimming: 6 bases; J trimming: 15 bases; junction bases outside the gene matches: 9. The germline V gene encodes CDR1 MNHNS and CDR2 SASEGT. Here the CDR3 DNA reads TGTGCCAGCAGCGCGGGACAGGGGGCATCATGGTTCTTC. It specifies CASSAGQGASWFF.

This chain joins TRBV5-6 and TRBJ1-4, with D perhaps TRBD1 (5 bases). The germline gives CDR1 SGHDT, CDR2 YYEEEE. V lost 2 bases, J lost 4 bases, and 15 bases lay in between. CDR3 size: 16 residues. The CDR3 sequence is CASSFGSRGINEKLFF. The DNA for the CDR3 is TGTGCCAGCAGCTTCGGTTCAAGGGGAATTAATGAAAAACTGTTTTTT. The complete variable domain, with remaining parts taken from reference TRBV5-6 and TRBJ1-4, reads DAGVTQSPTHLIKTRGQQVTLRCSPKSGHDTVSWYQQALGQGPQFIFQYYEEEERQRGNFPDRFSGHQFPNYSSELNVNALLLGDSALYLCASSFGSRGINEKLFFGSGTQLSVL.

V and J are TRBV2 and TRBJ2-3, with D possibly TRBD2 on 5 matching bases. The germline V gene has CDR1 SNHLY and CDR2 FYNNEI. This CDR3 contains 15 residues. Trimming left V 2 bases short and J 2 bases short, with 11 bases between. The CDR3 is CASSENGLVTDTQYF. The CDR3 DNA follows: TGTGCCAGCAGTGAAAACGGACTGGTCACAGATACGCAGTATTTT.